The clone carrying this TCR beta chain was seen only a few times. The antigen is not known. The authors incorporated unique molecular identifiers into the TCR beta cDNA libraries. MiXCR, applied by TCRdb to the PCR reads, yields one record per CDR3 protein. The sample comprises approximately 350,000 distinct CDR3 sequences, approximately 33% of which are singletons, and about an eighth rests with the top ten. The entry originates in a study of post-analysis software for immune sequencing data. Study results and limitations: TRBV5-6, TRBV5-1 and TRBV20-1 were among several TRBV segments more frequent in patients than controls.

The V and J ends lost 0 bases and 4 bases respectively, with 11 bases between them. Germline V gives CDR1 SGDLS, CDR2 YYNGEE. This CDR3 region has 14 residues. The genes are TRBV9 and TRBJ2-7, with D possibly being TRBD1 (7 bases). The sample consisted of blood. The TCR originated in a girl aged 5 to 17 with multiple sclerosis. In DNA, the CDR3 is TGTGCCAGCAGCGTAGAGGCAGGGGGGTACGAGCAGTACTTC. Translation: CASSVEAGGYEQYF.